A selection of T cell receptor beta chains follows, all from one sample in a study of T cells expressing NK-cell markers. TCRdb reprocessed the 5' RACE reads, with one entry per CDR3 protein and no DNA. The sample spans roughly 420,000 distinct CDR3 sequences; the ten largest clones claim 6% to 9.5%. Sequencing was done on a sample of blood T cells: a sorted CD56 or NKG2C T cell subset, CD4+ or CD8+ T cells, or bulk PBMC T cells (not recorded which). The receptors here all came from a woman between 18 and 70 years old in good health. Each CDR3 is given with its conserved first and last residue.

j_call cdr3_length v_call cdr3_aa
TRBJ2-1 13 TRBV27 CASSFRVYNEQFF
TRBJ1-6 13 TRBV30 CAWSDFGFSPLHF
TRBJ2-5 14 TRBV18 CASSPQGGYETQYF
TRBJ2-5 14 TRBV29-1 CSVEGGDRPGTQYF
TRBJ2-4 18 TRBV6-5 CASSYSGRGILAKNIQYF
TRBJ1-2 14 TRBV30 CAWSRGDSSYGYTF
TRBJ1-5 13 TRBV12-3/TRBV12-4 CASRTLDSGPQHF
TRBJ2-1 14 TRBV20-1 CSVLTSGDYNEQFF
TRBJ1-2 14 TRBV25-1 CASSEPYLNYGYTF
TRBJ2-1 13 TRBV29-1 CSVEEREFDEQFF
TRBJ2-5 15 TRBV15 CATNHLGTSGETQYF
TRBJ1-1 14 TRBV20-1 CSARRQGGITEAFF
TRBJ1-1 13 TRBV20-1 CSARVRGFTEAFF
TRBJ2-3 16 TRBV12-3/TRBV12-4 CASRAPGQGVLDTQYF
TRBJ2-2 20 TRBV6-2/TRBV6-3 CASSRSGPSGGARGTGELFF
TRBJ2-2 16 TRBV6-1 CASRTLAGVDTGELFF
TRBJ1-1 17 TRBV11-1 CASSFARFGTGRTEAFF
TRBJ1-1 15 TRBV20-1 CSARHPGQGITEAFF
TRBJ2-7 11 TRBV6-2/TRBV6-3 CASSQKYEQYF
TRBJ1-5 15 TRBV2 CASSEGQGMEQPQHF
TRBJ2-1 16 TRBV7-8 CASSLVLRTGGYEQFF
TRBJ2-1 15 TRBV5-4 CASNEAGGPYNEQFF
TRBJ1-6 15 TRBV6-5 CASSFRDREGKSLHF
TRBJ1-5 13 TRBV7-3 CASSSWSGQPQHF
TRBJ1-4 16 TRBV12-3/TRBV12-4 CASTSRTGMGYEKLFF
TRBJ2-5 13 TRBV13 CASSTGTGESQYF
TRBJ1-1 16 TRBV27 CASSFSEQSMNTEAFF
TRBJ2-7 16 TRBV3-1 CASSHPSSASTYEQYF
TRBJ1-1 14 TRBV20-1 CSARGDRGRSEAFF
TRBJ2-1 16 TRBV6-1 CASSQVTGFGYNEQFF
TRBJ1-1 14 TRBV25-1 CASSDFGENTEAFF
TRBJ2-7 12 TRBV11-3 CASSVGATEQYF
TRBJ1-4 13 TRBV2 CARKDATNEKLFF
TRBJ1-3 13 TRBV2 CASSGRSGNTIYF
TRBJ1-1 12 TRBV12-3/TRBV12-4 CASSSGMAEAFF
TRBJ2-2 17 TRBV12-3/TRBV12-4 CASSIRLAGLNTGELFF